The rows below give T cell receptor beta chains drawn from one sample of a study of shared clonotypes between healthy human individuals. The method was immunoSEQ multiplex PCR; TCRdb's version includes in-frame clones alone and lacks a portion of them. The repertoire holds some 320,000 clones, roughly 87% seen once, with about a sixth in the top ten. The sample comprised memory CD8+ T cells sorted from blood. The receptors were gathered from a man aged 18 to 30 in good health. Each CDR3 is given with its conserved first and last residue. D genes are given only for firm matches. Size is stated for part of the rows, as once, few or many counts, or as a class when the clone is expanded.

clone_size d_call j_call v_call cdr3_nt cdr3_aa
. TRBD2 TRBJ2-3 TRBV27 TGTGCCAGCAGCCCCGAACTAGCGGGGAACACAGATACGCAGTATTTT CASSPELAGNTDTQYF
once TRBD2 TRBJ2-3 TRBV5-6 TGTGCCAGCAGCTTCGCGCGGACTAGCGGGGCAGGCACAGATACGCAGTATTTT CASSFARTSGAGTDTQYF
. . TRBJ2-7 TRBV13 TGTGCCAGCAGCTTAGGTAGAGGGTACGAGCAGTACTTC CASSLGRGYEQYF
. . TRBJ1-4 TRBV28 TGTGCCAGCAGGATCAGGGTGAGCGATGAAAAACTGTTTTTT CASRIRVSDEKLFF
. . TRBJ1-4 TRBV4-1 TGCGCCAGCAATGGACAGCCAACCGGAGCTAATGAAAAACTGTTTTTT CASNGQPTGANEKLFF
. . TRBJ1-5 TRBV27 TGTGCCAGCAGTTTACGCGGAAATAGCAATCAGCCCCAGCATTTT CASSLRGNSNQPQHF
once TRBD1 TRBJ2-1 TRBV30 TGTGCCTGGAATAAAGGCGGGACAGGGCTTTGGAATGAGCAGTTCTTC CAWNKGGTGLWNEQFF
once . TRBJ2-2 TRBV30 TGTGCCTGGAGTGGACTCAACACCGGGGAGCTGTTTTTT CAWSGLNTGELFF
. TRBD1 TRBJ2-7 TRBV30 TGTGCCTGGAGGGTACAGGGGGCGAACGAGCAGTACTTC CAWRVQGANEQYF
. . TRBJ1-6 TRBV11-2 TGTGCCAGCAGCTTAGCTAGGTACTTGAGCTCCTATAATTCACCCCTCCACTTT CASSLARYLSSYNSPLHF
. . TRBJ1-5 TRBV5-4 TGTGCCAGCAGCTGGGACGCAGGTCAGCCCCAGCATTTT CASSWDAGQPQHF
. TRBD2 TRBJ2-1 TRBV7-9 TGTGCCAGCAGCGTAACGGGACTAGCGGGAGTAATAAGGGTGGATGAGCAGTTCTTC CASSVTGLAGVIRVDEQFF
. . TRBJ1-5 TRBV5-8 TGTGCCAGCAGCTTGACTTCGGGGCGAGTCAATCAGCCCCAGCATTTT CASSLTSGRVNQPQHF
once . TRBJ2-1 TRBV5-8 TGTGCCAGCAGCTTCGGGTTACTCTCCTACAATGAGCAGTTCTTC CASSFGLLSYNEQFF
few . TRBJ2-3 TRBV9 TGTGCCAGCAGCGCCCACGGAAGCACAGATACGCAGTATTTT CASSAHGSTDTQYF
. . TRBJ2-3 TRBV9 TGTGCCAGCAGCGTAGCCCTCGGCCCCTCTGGCACAGATACGCAGTATTTT CASSVALGPSGTDTQYF
. TRBD2 TRBJ2-3 TRBV13 TGTGCCAGCAGCTTAGTCGGGGGGGCCCCCACAGATACGCAGTATTTT CASSLVGGAPTDTQYF
once . TRBJ1-1 TRBV27 TGTGCCAGCAGTTTGTCTGTGAACACTGAAGCTTTCTTT CASSLSVNTEAFF
. . TRBJ1-1 TRBV2 TGTGCCAGCATCGGGGTTGGGGGTATGATGAACACTGAAGCTTTCTTT CASIGVGGMMNTEAFF
. . TRBJ1-1 TRBV7-8 TGTGCCAGCAGCTTAGTTGAGGGAGGGGCCACTGAAGCTTTCTTT CASSLVEGGATEAFF
few . TRBJ1-5 TRBV28 TGTGCCAGCAGTTTTTTCGGTATCGTGGAGCCCCAGCATTTT CASSFFGIVEPQHF
. . TRBJ1-5 TRBV27 TGTGCCAGCAGCCCAATGGGTAGCAATCAGCCCCAGCATTTT CASSPMGSNQPQHF
. . TRBJ1-2 TRBV10-2 TGCGCCAGCAGTGAGTCTGGCTATGGCTACACCTTC CASSESGYGYTF
. TRBD2 TRBJ2-1 TRBV9 TGTGCCAGCAGCCCCGGGACTAGCGGGAGTTCCTACAATGAGCAGTTCTTC CASSPGTSGSSYNEQFF
. . TRBJ2-1 TRBV7-9 TGTGCCAGCAGCCCCTTTATAGGGTTCTCCTACAATGAGCAGTTCTTC CASSPFIGFSYNEQFF